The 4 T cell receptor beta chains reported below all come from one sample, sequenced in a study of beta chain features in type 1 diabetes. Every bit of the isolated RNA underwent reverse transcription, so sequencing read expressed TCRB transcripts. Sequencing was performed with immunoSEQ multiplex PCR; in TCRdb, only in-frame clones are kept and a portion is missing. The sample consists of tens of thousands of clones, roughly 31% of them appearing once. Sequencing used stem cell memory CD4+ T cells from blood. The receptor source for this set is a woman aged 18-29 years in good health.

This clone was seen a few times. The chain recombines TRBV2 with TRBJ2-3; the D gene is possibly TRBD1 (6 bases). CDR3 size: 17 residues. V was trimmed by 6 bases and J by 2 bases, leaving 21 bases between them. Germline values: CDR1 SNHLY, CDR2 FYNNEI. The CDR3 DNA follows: TGTGCCAGCAGCCTAGGGGTAGACAGGAGCCACACAGATACGCAGTATTTT. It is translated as CASSLGVDRSHTDTQYF.

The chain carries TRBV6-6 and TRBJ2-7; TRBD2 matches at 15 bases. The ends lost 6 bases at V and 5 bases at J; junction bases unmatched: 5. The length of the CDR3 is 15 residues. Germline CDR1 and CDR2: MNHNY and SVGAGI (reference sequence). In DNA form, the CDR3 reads TGTGCCAGCAGCGATGGGACTAGCGGGAGGCACGAGCAGTACTTC. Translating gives CASSDGTSGRHEQYF.

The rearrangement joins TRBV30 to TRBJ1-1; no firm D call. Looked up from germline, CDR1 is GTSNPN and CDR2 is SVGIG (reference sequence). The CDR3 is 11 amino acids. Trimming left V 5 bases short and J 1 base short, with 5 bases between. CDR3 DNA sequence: TGTGCCTGGGGCCGGAACACTGAAGCTTTCTTT. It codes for CAWGRNTEAFF.

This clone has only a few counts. This CDR3 reads CASSQLGTSGSNEQFF. CDR3 nucleotides: TGTGCCAGCAGCCAACTCGGGACTAGCGGGAGTAATGAGCAGTTCTTC. V is TRBV14 and J is TRBJ2-1, with TRBD2 matching 14 bases. With 2 bases clipped from V and 7 bases from J, the junction kept 4 bases outside the gene matches. The V gene's germline CDR1 is SGHDN and CDR2 FVKESK. The CDR3 sequence is 16 residues long.